This entry lists 15 T cell receptor beta chains sequenced from one sample in a study of T cell responses to AZD1222 COVID-19 vaccine. Assay used: immunoSEQ multiplex PCR; TCRdb lists only in-frame clones, some missing. The sample includes about 140,000 clones, nearly 95% of them seen just once. The starting material was peripheral blood, obtained 28 days after the second AZD1222 dose. The source of these receptors is an adult who received the AZD1222 COVID-19 vaccine.

This chain uses TRBV12-3 or TRBV12-4 with TRBJ1-2; no definite D call. The CDR3 extends over 12 amino acids. V was trimmed by 3 bases and J by 8 bases, leaving 10 bases between them. The CDR3 DNA reads as TGTGCCAGCAGTTTTTCCTTAGTGGGCTACACCTTC. It codes for CASSFSLVGYTF.

The count of this clone is one. V usage is TRBV19 and J usage is TRBJ2-7; TRBD1 agrees at 10 bases. This CDR3 comprises 15 residues. The V gene's germline CDR1 is LNHDA and CDR2 SQIVND (reference sequence). After removal of 4 bases from V and 2 bases from J, the junction contained 5 bases not matched to a gene. The CDR3 bases are TGTGCCAGTAGTACCCGGACAGGGGGGCCCTACGAGCAGTACTTC. Its protein product is CASSTRTGGPYEQYF.

The chain is built from TRBV6-6 and TRBJ2-3; 8 bases match TRBD2. CDR3 length: 17 residues. Trimming took 5 bases from V and 4 from J; bases not matched to a gene: 14. In germline, CDR1 is MNHNY, CDR2 SVGAGI (reference sequence). The CDR3 loop reads CASSRRLRSGSADTQYF. CDR3 in DNA: TGTGCCAGCAGTCGCCGACTTAGGAGCGGGAGTGCAGATACGCAGTATTTT.

J is TRBJ2-1 and V is TRBV28, with D possibly TRBD2 on 5 matching bases. The V gene's germline CDR1 is MDHEN and CDR2 SYDVKM. The V end was cut by 5 bases, the J end by 0 bases, with 17 bases between. This CDR3 contains 17 residues. CDR3 coding DNA: TGTGCCAGCAGTCTTCCTGCGCGACTAAGCTCCTACAATGAGCAGTTCTTC. Protein product: CASSLPARLSSYNEQFF.

This chain joins TRBV20-1 and TRBJ2-1, with TRBD2 matching 10 bases. Germline V lookup: CDR1 DFQATT, CDR2 SNEGSKA (reference sequence). J lost 8 bases, V lost 6 bases, and 1 base had no gene match. The CDR3 sequence is 11 residues long. This CDR3 is CSAGLADEQFF. In DNA, the CDR3 is TGCAGTGCCGGACTAGCGGATGAGCAGTTCTTC.

J is TRBJ1-4 and V is TRBV7-9; D unclear. Per the germline V gene, CDR1 is SEHNR and CDR2 is FQNEAQ (reference sequence). CDR3 length: 15 residues. The V gene lost 0 bases and the J gene lost 8 bases, with 13 bases spanning the gap. The CDR3 bases are TGTGCCAGCAGCTTAGCGCGGTCCCTGGGGGAAAAACTGTTTTTT. As protein: CASSLARSLGEKLFF.

The V and J genes are TRBV7-9 and TRBJ1-2; D is ambiguous. The V gene's germline CDR1 is SEHNR and CDR2 FQNEAQ (reference sequence). CDR3 length: 14 residues. Trimming took off 3 bases at V and 4 bases at J, with 12 bases between the two ends. CDR3 residues: CASSFGLRAYGYTF. CDR3 nucleotides: TGTGCCAGCAGCTTCGGACTCCGTGCCTATGGCTACACCTTC.

The chain links TRBV10-3 to TRBJ1-3; TRBD1 is a possible D gene (6 bases). V was pared by 5 bases and J by 2 bases, with 13 bases between. The CDR3 extends over 15 amino acids. Germline CDR1 is ENHRY and CDR2 is SYGVKD. The CDR3 nucleotides read TGTGCCATCAGTATGACAGGCAACACTGGAAACACCATATATTTT. Its translation is CAISMTGNTGNTIYF.

V gene TRBV20-1 combines with J gene TRBJ1-1, with D uncertain. Trimming left V 6 bases short and J 7 bases short, with 9 bases between. Germline V gene data show CDR1 as DFQATT and CDR2 as SNEGSKA (reference sequence). The CDR3 is 10 amino acids. CDR3 loop: CSAGQIEAFF. CDR3 nucleotide sequence: TGCAGTGCGGGCCAAATTGAAGCTTTCTTT.

The chain is built from TRBV28 and TRBJ1-1, with 9 bases fitting TRBD1. The CDR3 runs to 14 residues. CDR1 is MDHEN and CDR2 is SYDVKM in the germline V gene. Germline trimming cut 5 bases from V and 4 bases from J; bases unmatched to any gene: 5. CDR3 DNA: TGTGCCAGCAGTGAGAGGACAGGGGCCACTGAAGCTTTCTTT. Its translation: CASSERTGATEAFF.

The V gene is TRBV25-1, the J gene TRBJ1-5; unclear D gene. The germline CDR1 and CDR2 sequences are MGHDK and SYGVNS. V dropped 1 base and J dropped 3 bases, with 10 bases sitting between them. This CDR3 comprises 15 residues. The CDR3, as DNA: TGTGCCAGCAGTGAATCGAGACTGATCAATCAGCCCCAGCATTTT. It specifies CASSESRLINQPQHF.

In its sample, this clone was seen a few times. The chain couples TRBV7-9 to TRBJ2-1; D remains ambiguous. CDR1 is SEHNR and CDR2 is FQNEAQ in the germline V gene (reference sequence). V lost 5 bases, J lost 8 bases, and 7 bases lay in between. The CDR3 is 11 residues long. This CDR3 reads CASSILHEQFF. The CDR3, as DNA: TGTGCCAGCAGCATTCTGCATGAGCAGTTCTTC.

The chain is built from TRBV7-3 and TRBJ2-3, with D possibly matching TRBD2 (5 bases). This CDR3 contains 14 residues. Per the germline V gene, CDR1 is SGHTA and CDR2 is FQGTGA. V lost 0 bases and J lost 6, with 10 bases in between. The CDR3 loop reads CASSLTGGSDTQYF. CDR3 sequence (DNA): TGTGCCAGCAGCTTAACGGGCGGGTCGGATACGCAGTATTTT.

The rearrangement uses TRBV6-6 and TRBJ2-3, with 11 bases that match TRBD2. J was trimmed by 2 bases and V by 4 bases; bases with no gene match: 5. The CDR3 is 16 residues long. The germline V gene encodes CDR1 MNHNY and CDR2 SVGAGI (reference sequence). The CDR3 coding sequence is TGTGCCAGCAGTTTCGGACTAGCGGGTAACACAGATACGCAGTATTTT. Its protein is CASSFGLAGNTDTQYF.

The chain couples TRBV2 to TRBJ1-2; no clear D gene. CDR1 SNHLY and CDR2 FYNNEI come from the germline V gene. The V gene lost 4 bases and the J gene lost 0 bases, with 6 bases spanning the gap. This CDR3 has 13 residues. Written as DNA, the CDR3 is TGTGCCAGCAGTGGGGAGCCTAACTATGGCTACACCTTC. Translation: CASSGEPNYGYTF.